This T cell receptor (beta chain) was captured by sequencing in a study of blood T cell repertoires in COVID-19. Overall study: From T cells, B-cell-depleted T cells, or PBMCs came the material, which was cDNA or gDNA.

This CDR3 region has 13 residues. Germline values: CDR1 MDHEN, CDR2 SYDVKM. V lost 7 bases, J lost 2 bases, and 11 bases lay in between. Authors' analysis steps: Amplification from reference gene primers served as the basis for estimated nucleated cell counts. Clones were sequenced by immunoSEQ multiplex PCR, and TCRdb holds only the in-frame ones, with some missing. The DNA gave D and trimming, while V, J and clone size come from that table. Here the sample spans about 140,000 clones, around 80% being singletons. Participants reported their clinical history, and cohort assignment relied on those reports.

The chain carries TRBV28 and TRBJ1-2, with D tentatively TRBD1 (5 bases). The sequencing input was PBMCs or T cells enriched from blood (not recorded which). This sequence was found in a man aged 70-80 years who had been exposed to COVID-19. The DNA of the CDR3 is TGTGCCAGCACCTGGGGGGACAACTATGGCTACACCTTC. Protein sequence: CASTWGDNYGYTF.